A selection of T cell receptor beta chains follows, all from one sample in a study of T cell responses to AZD1222 COVID-19 vaccine. Generated by immunoSEQ multiplex PCR, the TCRdb table keeps only in-frame clones and is missing some. This sample has over 150,000 clones, with roughly 92% found just once. Source: peripheral blood, taken on day 0 of AZD1222 vaccination. The receptor set was obtained from an adult in good health. The CDR3 runs from the conserved cysteine through the conserved F or W. A D gene is named only where the DNA matches it firmly. Clone size is stated in some rows and not others, as once, few, many or a class when expanded.

J: TRBJ1-5
V: TRBV18
D: -
size: -
CDR3: CASSRSPGERQPQHF
DNA: TGTGCCAGCTCTCGATCCCCAGGGGAGCGTCAGCCCCAGCATTTT

J: TRBJ1-2
V: TRBV5-6
D: -
size: -
CDR3: CASRDLTVNYGYTF
DNA: TGTGCCAGCAGGGATTTGACAGTTAACTATGGCTACACCTTC

J: TRBJ2-6
V: TRBV25-1
D: TRBD1
size: once
CDR3: CASSFRDSSSGANVLTF
DNA: TGTGCCAGCAGTTTCCGGGACAGTTCCTCTGGGGCCAACGTCCTGACTTTC

J: TRBJ1-1
V: TRBV12-3/TRBV12-4
D: -
size: -
CDR3: CASSSQGNTEAFF
DNA: TGTGCCAGCAGTTCTCAGGGGAACACTGAAGCTTTCTTT

J: TRBJ1-4
V: TRBV18
D: -
size: once
CDR3: CASSPPIVRGLIRLFF
DNA: TGTGCCAGCTCACCACCGATAGTCAGGGGTCTTATAAGACTGTTTTTT

J: TRBJ2-2
V: TRBV6-5
D: TRBD1
size: few
CDR3: CASSSTGGTGELFF
DNA: TGTGCCAGCAGTTCGACAGGGGGGACCGGGGAGCTGTTTTTT

J: TRBJ2-7
V: TRBV4-3
D: -
size: few
CDR3: CASSLSTDSYEQYF
DNA: TGCGCCAGCAGCCTCTCGACAGACTCCTACGAGCAGTACTTC

J: TRBJ2-7
V: TRBV5-1
D: -
size: -
CDR3: CASSLESGEGYEQYF
DNA: TGCGCCAGCAGCTTGGAGTCAGGGGAAGGGTACGAGCAGTACTTC

J: TRBJ1-5
V: TRBV7-8
D: TRBD1
size: once
CDR3: CASTKFRDRNQPQHF
DNA: TGTGCCAGCACCAAATTTCGGGACAGAAATCAGCCCCAGCATTTT

J: TRBJ2-7
V: TRBV9
D: -
size: -
CDR3: CASSPQLGGYEQYF
DNA: TGTGCCAGCAGCCCGCAACTGGGGGGCTACGAGCAGTACTTC

J: TRBJ2-7
V: TRBV5-1
D: -
size: -
CDR3: CASSLDRTSYEQYF
DNA: TGCGCCAGCAGCTTGGATCGGACCTCCTACGAGCAGTACTTC

J: TRBJ2-7
V: TRBV10-2
D: -
size: once
CDR3: CASSDGGIEQYF
DNA: TGCGCCAGCAGTGATGGGGGAATCGAGCAGTACTTC

J: TRBJ1-6
V: TRBV30
D: -
size: -
CDR3: CAWSIDGYNSPLHF
DNA: TGTGCCTGGAGTATTGACGGATATAATTCACCCCTCCACTTT

J: TRBJ1-6
V: TRBV13
D: TRBD1
size: once
CDR3: CASSRGQGMHSYNSPLHF
DNA: TGTGCCAGCAGCCGAGGACAGGGCATGCACTCCTATAATTCACCCCTCCACTTT

J: TRBJ1-6
V: TRBV5-6
D: -
size: -
CDR3: CASSLAARDNSPLHF
DNA: TGTGCCAGCAGCTTGGCGGCGCGGGATAATTCACCCCTCCACTTT

J: TRBJ1-4
V: TRBV4-2
D: -
size: -
CDR3: CASSLGTNSRGEKLFF
DNA: TGTGCCAGCAGCCTGGGGACTAACTCACGAGGTGAAAAACTGTTTTTT

J: TRBJ1-1
V: TRBV18
D: -
size: -
CDR3: CASSPTISNTEAFF
DNA: TGTGCCAGCTCACCGACCATCTCGAACACTGAAGCTTTCTTT

J: TRBJ1-1
V: TRBV5-6
D: TRBD1
size: -
CDR3: CASSLQGVSMNTEAFF
DNA: TGTGCCAGCAGCTTGCAGGGGGTTTCTATGAACACTGAAGCTTTCTTT

J: TRBJ2-5
V: TRBV6-4
D: TRBD2
size: -
CDR3: CASRGRSSSGRADETQYF
DNA: TGTGCCAGCAGAGGAAGGTCGTCTAGCGGGAGGGCTGATGAGACCCAGTACTTC

J: TRBJ2-1
V: TRBV27
D: TRBD1
size: once
CDR3: CASSYTQGANNEQFF
DNA: TGTGCCAGCAGTTACACTCAGGGGGCGAACAATGAGCAGTTCTTC

J: TRBJ2-5
V: TRBV9
D: TRBD1
size: -
CDR3: CASSGDRGLEETQYF
DNA: TGTGCCAGCAGCGGCGACAGGGGGCTAGAGGAGACCCAGTACTTC

J: TRBJ1-5
V: TRBV2
D: -
size: -
CDR3: CASTLTGPNQPQHF
DNA: TGTGCCAGCACCCTGACTGGGCCAAATCAGCCCCAGCATTTT

J: TRBJ1-6
V: TRBV14
D: -
size: -
CDR3: CASSQVWDSPLHF
DNA: TGTGCCAGCAGCCAAGTATGGGATTCACCCCTCCACTTT

J: TRBJ1-1
V: TRBV18
D: TRBD1
size: -
CDR3: CASSLNRGNTEAFF
DNA: TGTGCCAGCTCACTCAACAGGGGAAACACTGAAGCTTTCTTT

J: TRBJ2-5
V: TRBV5-1
D: TRBD2
size: -
CDR3: CASSSVLAGVETQYF
DNA: TGCGCCAGCAGCTCCGTACTAGCGGGAGTCGAGACCCAGTACTTC

J: TRBJ1-4
V: TRBV18
D: TRBD1
size: -
CDR3: CASSLGTVGEKLFF
DNA: TGTGCCAGCTCACTGGGGACAGTGGGTGAAAAACTGTTTTTT

J: TRBJ2-7
V: TRBV6-2/TRBV6-3
D: TRBD2
size: -
CDR3: CASSYSGVSGGPYDSYEQYF
DNA: TGTGCCAGCAGTTACTCGGGAGTTAGCGGGGGGCCTTACGACTCCTACGAGCAGTACTTC

J: TRBJ2-6
V: TRBV7-3
D: -
size: once
CDR3: CASSLGMSSGANVLTF
DNA: TGTGCCAGCAGCTTAGGGATGAGCTCTGGGGCCAACGTCCTGACTTTC

J: TRBJ1-2
V: TRBV6-5
D: -
size: once
CDR3: CASSLGGDNYGYTF
DNA: TGTGCCAGCAGTCTTGGGGGGGATAACTATGGCTACACCTTC